This is a list of T cell receptor beta chains from one sample in a study of PD-1 blockade in classical Hodgkin lymphoma. Generated by immunoSEQ multiplex PCR, the TCRdb table keeps only in-frame clones and is missing some. The sample consists of some 84,000 clones, about nine tenths of them appearing once. The source was peripheral blood mononuclear cells (PBMCs), collected at baseline. All receptors derive from a human donor with classical Hodgkin lymphoma. The CDR3 runs from the conserved cysteine through the conserved F or W. D genes are given only for firm matches. Size is stated for part of the rows, as once, few or many counts, or as a class when the clone is expanded.

J gene | D gene | clone size | V gene | CDR3 DNA | CDR3 protein
TRBJ2-3 | TRBD2 | - | TRBV19 | TGTGCCAGTAGATTAGCGGGAGAGACAGATACGCAGTATTTT | CASRLAGETDTQYF
TRBJ2-7 | - | - | TRBV7-2 | TGTGCCAGCAGTCCTTTCAGTCCGGCCGCATCACTCTACGAGCAGTACTTC | CASSPFSPAASLYEQYF
TRBJ2-2 | TRBD1 | - | TRBV5-4 | TGTGCCAGCAGCTTATTACTAGGACAGGCGAACACCGGGGAGCTGTTTTTT | CASSLLLGQANTGELFF
TRBJ2-7 | TRBD1 | - | TRBV29-1 | TGCAGCGTTGGAACAGGGGGGTTCAACGAGCAGCACTTC | CSVGTGGFNEQHF
TRBJ2-3 | - | - | TRBV4-1 | TGCGCCAGCAGCCAATTACCGGGAGTGTCCGGAGATACGCAGTATTTT | CASSQLPGVSGDTQYF
TRBJ2-7 | TRBD1 | - | TRBV27 | TGTGCCAGCAGTTTAAATGGACAGGGTCCCTACGAGCAGTACTTC | CASSLNGQGPYEQYF
TRBJ1-2 | - | - | TRBV10-3 | TGTGCCATCAGTGTCGGGGGGGCGAGGGACTATGGCTACACCTTC | CAISVGGARDYGYTF
TRBJ2-7 | TRBD2 | few | TRBV7-2 | TGTGCCAGCAGCTTAACTAGCGGGAGGAACAACGAGCAGTACTTC | CASSLTSGRNNEQYF
TRBJ2-7 | - | - | TRBV7-2 | TGTGCCAGCAGCCCAGGGTCCCTCTCCTACGAGCAGTACTTC | CASSPGSLSYEQYF
TRBJ2-1 | TRBD2 | - | TRBV4-1 | TGCGCCAGCAGCCAATTATCTAGCGGGATGACGAATGAGCAGTTCTTC | CASSQLSSGMTNEQFF
TRBJ1-2 | - | - | TRBV28 | TGTGCCAGCACTTTAGGGGGGACGGACCTTAACTATGGCTACACCTTC | CASTLGGTDLNYGYTF
TRBJ1-1 | - | - | TRBV5-1 | TGCGCCAGCAGCTTGGCCGGGACGAACACTGAAGCTTTCTTT | CASSLAGTNTEAFF
TRBJ2-2 | - | - | TRBV25-1 | TGTGCCAGCAGGGTCCAGAACACCGGGGAGCTGTTTTTT | CASRVQNTGELFF
TRBJ2-1 | - | - | TRBV6-1 | TGTGCCAGCCAGACAGTCAAAGAGCAGTTCTTC | CASQTVKEQFF
TRBJ2-5 | - | once | TRBV15 | TGTGCCACCAGCGCCAGCTACAGAGAGACCCAGTACTTC | CATSASYRETQYF
TRBJ1-2 | TRBD1 | - | TRBV6-5 | TGTGCCAGCAGTTACGGGACAGGGGGGTATGGCTACACCTTC | CASSYGTGGYGYTF
TRBJ1-5 | - | - | TRBV30 | TGTGCCTGGAGCTTGGGGGACGATCAGCCCCAGCATTTT | CAWSLGDDQPQHF
TRBJ2-1 | - | once | TRBV14 | TGTGCCAGCAGCCGAGGAGCGACACGATCCTACAATGAGCAGTTCTTC | CASSRGATRSYNEQFF
TRBJ2-7 | - | - | TRBV5-4 | TGTGCCAGCAGCTTGAGGGACACCTCCTACGAGCAGTACTTC | CASSLRDTSYEQYF
TRBJ2-2 | TRBD1 | - | TRBV7-8 | TGTGCCAGCCGTCGACCGACAGGGGGAGGCCCCGGGGAGCTGTTTTTT | CASRRPTGGGPGELFF
TRBJ2-4 | - | - | TRBV6-1 | TGTGCCAGCAGTGAATCTTTAGGTGTCGTTATTCAGTACTTC | CASSESLGVVIQYF
TRBJ2-7 | - | - | TRBV5-6 | TGTGCCAGCAGCTTGGCCAGGTCCTACGAGCAGTACTTC | CASSLARSYEQYF
TRBJ2-1 | TRBD1 | - | TRBV7-9 | TGTGCCAGCAGCTTAACAGGGGTTGAGCAGTTCTTC | CASSLTGVEQFF
TRBJ2-7 | - | - | TRBV28 | TGTGCCAGCATAGGCTACGAGCAGTACTTC | CASIGYEQYF
TRBJ2-7 | - | - | TRBV14 | TGTGCCAGCAGGTTGTCCGAGAGTATTCCCTACGAGCAGTACTTC | CASRLSESIPYEQYF
TRBJ2-1 | - | - | TRBV6-1 | TGTGCCAGCAGTACACGTTTGGACTCCTACAATGAGCAGTTCTTC | CASSTRLDSYNEQFF
TRBJ2-1 | - | - | TRBV27 | TGTGCCAGCAGCCATCAGGGCTACAATGAGCAGTTCTTC | CASSHQGYNEQFF
TRBJ1-1 | TRBD1 | - | TRBV6-6 | TGTGCCAGCAGTCGGACAGGGAACACTGAAGCTTTCTTT | CASSRTGNTEAFF
TRBJ1-2 | TRBD1 | once | TRBV15 | TGTGCCACCAGCAGAGAGTACGGACAGGGAAACTATGGCTACACCTTC | CATSREYGQGNYGYTF
TRBJ1-2 | - | - | TRBV6-5 | TGTGCCAGCAGCCTCAGTGGGGGTAACTATGGCTACACCTTC | CASSLSGGNYGYTF
TRBJ1-1 | - | - | TRBV5-1 | TGCGCCAGCAGTGGGGACACGGGACAAGCTTTCTTT | CASSGDTGQAFF
TRBJ1-2 | - | - | TRBV6-5 | TGTGCCAGCACGATCCCGAGAGGCCGAAGCTATGGCTACACCTTC | CASTIPRGRSYGYTF
TRBJ2-1 | TRBD1 | - | TRBV4-1 | TGCGCCAGCAGCCAAGGGGACAGGGGGACCTACAATGAGCAGTTCTTC | CASSQGDRGTYNEQFF
TRBJ2-2 | - | - | TRBV4-2 | TGTGCCAGCAGCCAGACGACTTGGGGGGTTGGAACCGGGGAGCTGTTTTTT | CASSQTTWGVGTGELFF
TRBJ2-7 | TRBD1 | - | TRBV27 | TGTGCCAGCGGGTTGACAGGGAACGAGCAGTACTTC | CASGLTGNEQYF
TRBJ1-2 | - | - | TRBV7-8 | TGTGCCAGCAGCTCAACGCCCAACGGTGGCTACACCTTC | CASSSTPNGGYTF
TRBJ2-3 | TRBD2 | - | TRBV10-1 | TGCGCCAGCAGTCCGGGACTAGCGGGAACAGATACGCAGTATTTT | CASSPGLAGTDTQYF
TRBJ2-3 | TRBD2 | - | TRBV5-4 | TGTGCCAGCAGCTCAACGTCTAGCGGGAGAACCCCAGATACGCAGTATTTT | CASSSTSSGRTPDTQYF
TRBJ1-1 | TRBD1 | - | TRBV11-1 | TGTGCCAGCAGCTCCACTACTGGACAGGGGCTGGGGGCTTTCTTT | CASSSTTGQGLGAFF
TRBJ1-5 | - | - | TRBV7-9 | TGTGCCAGCAGCCACACCGCGGGAATACAGCCCCAGCATTTT | CASSHTAGIQPQHF
TRBJ2-1 | - | once | TRBV11-3 | TGTGCCAGCAGCAAACAAGCGGGTGAGCAGTTCTTC | CASSKQAGEQFF
TRBJ2-2 | - | once | TRBV5-6 | TGTGCCAGCAGCTTGTGGTCAGTAAAGAACACCGGGGAGCTGTTTTTT | CASSLWSVKNTGELFF
TRBJ1-1 | - | - | TRBV10-3 | TGTGCCATCGGGGGGGACGGGGCGAACACTGAAGCTTTCTTT | CAIGGDGANTEAFF
TRBJ2-7 | TRBD2 | - | TRBV19 | TGTGCCAGTAGTATAGGTAGCGGGTCCTACGAGCAGTACTTC | CASSIGSGSYEQYF
TRBJ2-5 | TRBD1 | once | TRBV2 | TGTGCCAGCAGTATGACAGGGGGCCCGGAGACCCAGTACTTC | CASSMTGGPETQYF
TRBJ2-1 | TRBD2 | - | TRBV27 | TGTGCCAGCAGTTTATCAGGGACTAGCGGTTACAATGAGCAGTTCTTC | CASSLSGTSGYNEQFF